The 2 T cell receptor beta chains given below trace back to one sample, sequenced in a study of radiotherapy plus CTLA-4 blockade in lung cancer. Measured with immunoSEQ multiplex PCR; TCRdb has only the in-frame clones, and not every one. The table records 51,000 or so clones, nearly 90% of them present only once. The sample here was peripheral blood, taken from a patient treated with radiotherapy plus ipilimumab. These receptors were taken from a human donor with non-small cell lung cancer whose response to radiotherapy plus ipilimumab could not be evaluated.

CDR3 in amino acids: CASSSPGVGKNIQYF. CDR3 coding DNA: TGTGCCAGCAGTTCCCCAGGGGTCGGGAAAAACATTCAGTACTTC. This chain connects TRBV28 to TRBJ2-4, with a possible D match to TRBD1 (6 bases). Per the germline V gene, CDR1 is MDHEN and CDR2 is SYDVKM. Trimming left V 4 bases short and J 4 bases short, with 14 bases between. The CDR3 runs to 15 residues.

The V gene is TRBV19, the J gene TRBJ1-1; weak D call: TRBD1 (5 bases). The CDR3 loop spans 14 amino acids. Germline-derived CDR1 and CDR2 are LNHDA and SQIVND (reference sequence). Deletions cut 5 bases from V and 0 bases from J, with 10 bases between. The CDR3 DNA is TGTGCCAGTAGTTCAGGGATAATGAACACTGAAGCTTTCTTT. This codes for CASSSGIMNTEAFF.